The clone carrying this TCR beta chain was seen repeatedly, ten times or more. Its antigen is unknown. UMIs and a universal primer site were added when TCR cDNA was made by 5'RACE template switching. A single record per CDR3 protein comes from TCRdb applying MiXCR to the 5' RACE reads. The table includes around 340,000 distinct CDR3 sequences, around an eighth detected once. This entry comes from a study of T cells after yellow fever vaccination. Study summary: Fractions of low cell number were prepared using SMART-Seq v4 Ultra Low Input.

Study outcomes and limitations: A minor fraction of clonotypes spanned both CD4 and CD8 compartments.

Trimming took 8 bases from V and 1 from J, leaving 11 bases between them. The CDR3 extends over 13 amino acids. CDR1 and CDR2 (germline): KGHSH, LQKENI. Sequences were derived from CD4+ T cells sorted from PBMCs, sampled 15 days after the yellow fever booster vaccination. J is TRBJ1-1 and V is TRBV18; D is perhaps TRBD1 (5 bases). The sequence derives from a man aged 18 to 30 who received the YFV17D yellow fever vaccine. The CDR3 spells CASSSGQNTEAFF. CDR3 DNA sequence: TGTGCCAGCAGCTCCGGACAGAACACTGAAGCTTTCTTT. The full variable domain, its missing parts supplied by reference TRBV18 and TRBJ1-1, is NAGVMQNPRHLVRRRGQEARLRCSPMKGHSHVYWYRQLPEEGLKFMVYLQKENIIDESGMPKERFSAEFPKEGPSILRIQQVVRGDSAAYFCASSSGQNTEAFFGQGTRLTVV.